This passage covers 23 T cell receptor beta chains from one sample sequenced in a study of cytomegalovirus exposure and HLA in healthy donors. Amplification used 60 Vbeta primers and 13 Jbeta primers. This table comes from immunoSEQ multiplex PCR, and its TCRdb copy is limited to in-frame clones, with some not included. The table has roughly 160,000 clones, more than 80% seen once. Specimen: PBMCs. The receptors here all came from a woman between 45 and 65 years old in good health and CMV-seronegative.

The V gene is TRBV7-9, the J gene TRBJ2-5; no definite D call. The germline V and J ends were trimmed by 5 bases and 8 bases, with 21 bases remaining between them. Per the germline V gene, CDR1 is SEHNR and CDR2 is FQNEAQ (reference sequence). This CDR3 contains 15 residues. The chain's CDR3 is CASSLPEASRDTQYF. CDR3 coding DNA: TGTGCCAGCAGCCTCCCCGAGGCGTCAAGAGATACCCAGTACTTC.

V usage is TRBV28 and J usage is TRBJ2-3; 8 positions match TRBD2. The CDR3 loop spans 15 amino acids. J was trimmed by 4 bases and V by 2 bases; bases with no gene match: 5. Germline CDR1 is MDHEN and CDR2 is SYDVKM. The chain's CDR3 is CASSLGAGAPDTQYF. CDR3 DNA sequence: TGTGCCAGCAGTTTAGGAGCGGGAGCTCCAGATACGCAGTATTTT.

The chain carries TRBV6-6 and TRBJ1-2; tentatively, D is TRBD1 (6 bases). Trimming took 2 bases from V and 8 from J, leaving 9 bases between them. This CDR3 contains 12 residues. Germline V gene data show CDR1 as MNHNY and CDR2 as SVGAGI (reference sequence). The CDR3 loop reads CASSYPGEGYTF. The CDR3 coding sequence is TGTGCCAGCAGTTACCCAGGGGAAGGCTACACCTTC.

Notes on this clone: This sample includes further DNA sequences coding for the same CDR3. This sequence joins TRBV5-1 and TRBJ2-7, with TRBD1 identical over 7 bases. Trimming at V came to 0 bases and at J to 2 bases, leaving 2 bases not matched to a gene. The length of the CDR3 is 14 residues. The germline CDR1 and CDR2 sequences are SGHRS and YFSETQ. CDR3 protein: CASSLGQGAYEQYF. The CDR3 DNA reads TGCGCCAGCAGCTTGGGACAGGGCGCCTACGAGCAGTACTTC.

This chain joins TRBV9 and TRBJ2-2, with a tentative D call TRBD1 (6 bases). CDR1 and CDR2 from the germline V gene are SGDLS and YYNGEE. V was clipped by 0 bases and J by 6 bases, with 12 bases between them. This CDR3 has 15 residues. CDR3 loop: CASSVEQGWAGELFF. CDR3 coding DNA: TGTGCCAGCAGCGTAGAACAGGGATGGGCCGGGGAGCTGTTTTTT.

The J gene is TRBJ2-7, the V gene TRBV5-5, with D unresolved. Germline assignment: CDR1 SGHKS and CDR2 YYEKEE (reference sequence). The CDR3 is 12 amino acids. Trimming stripped 2 bases from V and 2 bases from J, with 5 bases between. CDR3 in amino acids: CASSFETYEQYF. CDR3 coding DNA: TGTGCCAGCAGCTTCGAGACCTACGAGCAGTACTTC.

The chain has TRBV15 and TRBJ2-7, with D maybe TRBD1 (5 bases). The CDR3 extends over 15 amino acids. Per the germline V gene, CDR1 is LNHNV and CDR2 is YYDKDF (reference sequence). Trimming took off 0 bases at V and 7 bases at J, with 16 bases between the two ends. The CDR3 spells CATSRDQSRTGEQYF. CDR3 nucleotide sequence: TGTGCCACCAGCAGAGATCAGTCTCGCACAGGAGAGCAGTACTTC.

Only one count was recorded for this clone. This rearrangement joins TRBV5-4 to TRBJ1-2; 7 positions match TRBD1. The germline CDR1 and CDR2 sequences are SGHNT and YYREEE (reference sequence). V lost 4 bases, J lost 6 bases, and 15 bases stayed unmatched. The CDR3 consists of 16 residues. CDR3: CASSLWGWDRRHGYTF. Written as DNA, the CDR3 is TGTGCCAGCAGCCTGTGGGGGTGGGACAGACGACATGGCTACACCTTC.

This sequence joins TRBV30 and TRBJ2-3; no clear D. This CDR3 spans 15 amino acids. Per the germline V gene, CDR1 is GTSNPN and CDR2 is SVGIG (reference sequence). Trimming took 5 bases from V and 0 from J, leaving 15 bases between them. CDR3 loop: CAWLPNWSSTDTQYF. The CDR3 DNA reads TGTGCCTGGCTCCCGAACTGGTCTAGCACAGATACGCAGTATTTT.

V usage is TRBV7-9 and J usage is TRBJ1-1, with a possible D match to TRBD1 (6 bases). The germline CDR1 and CDR2 sequences are SEHNR and FQNEAQ (reference sequence). V was pared by 2 bases and J by 4 bases, with 11 bases between. The CDR3 contains 14 residues. In DNA, the CDR3 is TGTGCCAGCAGCTTACAGGGGTTGGTCACTGAAGCTTTCTTT. It is translated as CASSLQGLVTEAFF.

This clone was seen a handful of times. The rearrangement joins TRBV29-1 to TRBJ2-7; 11 bases line up with TRBD2. V trimming: 7 bases; J trimming: 3 bases; junction bases outside the gene matches: 5. The CDR3 totals 13 residues. Germline V gene lookup returns CDR1 SQVTM and CDR2 ANQGSEA. The CDR3 is CSGRLAGSYEQYF. The CDR3, as DNA: TGCAGCGGAAGACTAGCGGGAAGCTACGAGCAGTACTTC.

This sequence joins TRBV28 and TRBJ2-7; D might be TRBD2 (5 bases). The CDR3 consists of 11 residues. Trimming cost V 10 bases and J 3 bases, with 10 bases left between them. Per the germline V gene, CDR1 is MDHEN and CDR2 is SYDVKM. The CDR3 protein is CATEGGYEQYF. CDR3 nucleotide sequence: TGTGCCACCGAGGGCGGCTACGAGCAGTACTTC. Supplemented by reference TRBV28 and TRBJ2-7, the full variable domain reads DVKVTQSSRYLVKRTGEKVFLECVQDMDHENMFWYRQDPGLGLRLIYFSYDVKMKEKGDIPEGYSVSREKKERFSLILESASTNQTSMYLCATEGGYEQYFGPGTRLTVT.

The chain recombines TRBV7-2 with TRBJ2-1; 12 nucleotides line up with TRBD2. The CDR3 runs 18 residues. CDR1 is SGHTA, CDR2 FQGNSA, per germline. With 5 bases clipped from V and 4 bases from J, the junction kept 12 bases outside the gene matches. The CDR3 DNA reads as TGTGCCAGCAGCCTTCCCCTAGCGGGGGGGCCCTCATACAATGAGCAGTTCTTC. It is translated as CASSLPLAGGPSYNEQFF.

This clone was counted once. The chain recombines TRBV5-5 with TRBJ1-4, with TRBD1 identical over 9 bases. The CDR3 sequence is 16 residues long. Trimming cost V 0 bases and J 4 bases; bases outside gene matches: 4. Germline V CDR1 and CDR2: SGHKS, YYEKEE (reference sequence). The CDR3 DNA is TGTGCCAGCAGCTTGGGGGACAGGGTCTATAATGAAAAACTGTTTTTT. It yields the protein CASSLGDRVYNEKLFF.

This chain uses TRBV4-2 with TRBJ1-5; D might be TRBD1 (5 bases). V lost 5 bases, J lost 4 bases, and 15 bases lay in between. In germline, CDR1 is LGHNA, CDR2 YNFKEQ. The CDR3 runs 15 residues. The chain's CDR3 is CASSTSQVDNQPQHF. For the CDR3, the DNA is TGTGCCAGCAGCACATCACAGGTGGATAATCAGCCCCAGCATTTT.

The rearrangement joins TRBV7-9 to TRBJ2-7; possible D gene TRBD2, 6 bases. The CDR3 consists of 12 residues. Germline V gene lookup returns CDR1 SEHNR and CDR2 FQNEAQ (reference sequence). V was pared by 3 bases and J by 9 bases, with 12 bases between. The CDR3 DNA sequence: TGTGCCAGCAGCTTTGGCGGGGTCGGGCAGTACTTC. It codes for CASSFGGVGQYF.

The rearrangement links TRBV9 to TRBJ2-7; 10 bases match TRBD2. This CDR3 is built from 14 residues. Germline CDR1 and CDR2: SGDLS and YYNGEE. The trim removed 3 bases at V and 4 bases at J, leaving 4 bases unmatched. CDR3 sequence reads: CASSASGGGYEQYF. As DNA, the CDR3 is TGTGCCAGCAGCGCTAGCGGGGGAGGATACGAGCAGTACTTC.

The chain combines TRBV4-3 with TRBJ2-2; TRBD2 is a possible D gene (5 bases). The germline V and J ends were trimmed by 4 bases and 6 bases, with 12 bases remaining between them. The V gene's germline CDR1 is LGHNA and CDR2 YSLEER. This CDR3 comprises 14 residues. CDR3 protein: CASSPLRGSGELFF. For the CDR3, the DNA is TGCGCCAGCAGCCCCCTACGGGGTTCCGGGGAGCTGTTTTTT.

The chain uses TRBV7-2 and TRBJ2-1, with 7 positions matching TRBD2. This CDR3 has 15 residues. Germline V gene data show CDR1 as SGHTA and CDR2 as FQGNSA. Trimming at V came to 0 bases and at J to 9 bases, leaving 8 bases not matched to a gene. CDR3 protein: CASSLAIPSGAEQFF. In DNA form, the CDR3 reads TGTGCCAGCAGCTTAGCGATTCCTAGCGGAGCTGAGCAGTTCTTC.

The rearrangement links TRBV5-6 to TRBJ2-7, with D tentatively TRBD1 (8 bases). The CDR3 runs 13 residues. Germline CDR1 SGHDT, CDR2 YYEEEE. The V gene lost 5 bases and the J gene lost 3 bases, with 12 bases spanning the gap. This CDR3 is CASRGGTGYEQYF. In DNA, the CDR3 is TGTGCCAGCAGGGGGGGGACAGGCTACGAGCAGTACTTC.

Only a few counts were recorded for this clone. The rearrangement uses TRBV7-8 and TRBJ1-3; 7 bases map to TRBD1. Germline CDR1 and CDR2: SGHVS and FQNEAQ. This CDR3 is built from 15 residues. V shed 5 bases and J 3 bases; nucleotides not matched to a gene: 7. The DNA for the CDR3 is TGTGCCAGCAGCGGGCAGGGACAGCTTGGAAACACCATATATTTT. Translation gives CASSGQGQLGNTIYF. Filled out from reference TRBV7-8 and TRBJ1-3, the complete variable domain reads GAGVSQSPRYKVAKRGQDVALRCDPISGHVSLFWYQQALGQGPEFLTYFQNEAQLDKSGLPSDRFFAERPEGSVSTLKIQRTQQEDSAVYLCASSGQGQLGNTIYFGEGSWLTVV.

V is TRBV19 and J is TRBJ2-1; 8 bases agree with TRBD2. J was trimmed by 4 bases and V by 3 bases; bases with no gene match: 5. The CDR3 has 15 amino acids. The germline V gene encodes CDR1 LNHDA and CDR2 SQIVND (reference sequence). In nucleotides, the CDR3 is TGTGCCAGTAGTATCGAAGCGGGAGATTACAATGAGCAGTTCTTC. It is translated as CASSIEAGDYNEQFF.

The chain combines TRBV25-1 with TRBJ2-3; TRBD1 agrees at 7 bases. V trimming: 3 bases; J trimming: 6 bases; junction bases outside the gene matches: 6. In germline, CDR1 is MGHDK, CDR2 SYGVNS. CDR3 length: 14 residues. CDR3 in DNA: TGTGCCAGCAGTGACTGGGGGACAGATGATACGCAGTATTTT. Translating it yields CASSDWGTDDTQYF. Based on the CDR3 plus reference TRBV25-1 and TRBJ2-3, the full variable domain is EADIYQTPRYLVIGTGKKITLECSQTMGHDKMYWYQQDPGMELHLIHYSYGVNSTEKGDLSSESTVSRIRTEHFPLTLESARPSHTSQYLCASSDWGTDDTQYFGPGTRLTVL.